What follows are 9 T cell receptor beta chains derived from one specimen sequenced in a study of blood T cells in healthy people across ages (dated by TCRdb to between 2015 and 2016). To prepare the library, 5' RACE was applied. Sequenced on an Illumina HiSeq 2500. The second PCR ran for about 7 to 11 cycles and used a J-beta primer mix along with a sample-barcoded 5' primer. Starting from the raw public reads, TCRdb applied fastp trimming at Q25, assembled clones with MiXCR and retained in-frame beta chains. Every entry covers one CDR3 protein and lists the most common genes and DNA from its rows. Recorded for this sample are some 750,000 distinct CDR3 sequences; about a fifth of them occurred a single time. The ten largest clones add up to 22% of the sample. The sequenced sample was blood. All receptors come from a man in his 70s in good health.

This clonotype was counted only a few times. The CDR3, as DNA: TGCAGTGCTAGAGATGGAGGGACTGTTTACGAGCAGTACTTC. It yields the protein CSARDGGTVYEQYF. The chain joins TRBV20-1 to TRBJ2-1; D possibly corresponds to TRBD2 (6 bases). Judging by the DNA end, TRBJ2-7 fits better; the J call may be wrong. The CDR3 totals 14 residues. Germline assignment: CDR1 DFQATT and CDR2 SNEGSKA (reference sequence).

This chain joins TRBV14 and TRBJ2-1; D might be TRBD2 (5 bases). V dropped 0 bases and J dropped 9 bases, with 12 bases sitting between them. The CDR3 runs 14 residues. Germline V CDR1 and CDR2: SGHDN, FVKESK. Here the CDR3 reads CASSQDLGRSEQFF. The CDR3 DNA is TGTGCCAGCAGCCAAGATTTGGGGAGATCTGAGCAGTTCTTC.

This clonotype was seen only a few times. This chain links TRBV7-2 with TRBJ2-7, with 12 bases identical to TRBD2. Per germline, CDR1 SGHTA and CDR2 FQGNSA. This CDR3 contains 15 residues. The V segment lost 5 bases and the J segment 3 bases; nucleotides outside the gene matches: 5. The CDR3, as DNA: TGTGCCAGCAGCGCGACTAGCGGGAGTGTCTACGAGCAGTACGTC. Protein: CASSATSGSVYEQYV.

Points on this clonotype: The conserved closing phenylalanine or tryptophan is absent in this CDR3, likely reflecting a read error. This chain joins TRBV20-1 and TRBJ2-1; 8 nucleotides align to TRBD1. This CDR3 region has 12 residues. The germline gives CDR1 DFQATT, CDR2 SNEGSKA (reference sequence). J was trimmed by 4 bases and V by 8 bases; bases with no gene match: 4. The CDR3 region has the DNA TGCAGTTGGACAGGGAATTACAATGAGCAGTTCTCC. It specifies CSWTGNYNEQFS.

The chain employs TRBV5-1 and TRBJ1-1; D not resolved. CDR1 SGHRS and CDR2 YFSETQ come from the germline V gene. V lost 1 base, J lost 0 bases, and 10 bases lay in between. The CDR3 runs to 15 residues. The CDR3 nucleotides are TGCGCCAGCAGCTTGTCTGGGGTAATGAACACTGAAGCTTTCTTT. Translation: CASSLSGVMNTEAFF.

This clonotype was recorded a few times. This chain connects TRBV29-1 to TRBJ2-7, with D perhaps TRBD1 (6 bases). The CDR3 runs 12 residues. Germline-derived CDR1 and CDR2 are SQVTM and ANQGSEA. V shed 4 bases and J shed 2 bases, with 9 bases lying between them. The CDR3: CSVGAGAYEQYF. The CDR3, as DNA: TGCAGCGTTGGAGCAGGGGCCTACGAGCAGTACTTC.

The rearrangement uses TRBV20-1 and TRBJ1-1; D might be TRBD1 (5 bases). Germline loops: CDR1 DFQATT, CDR2 SNEGSKA (reference sequence). V lost 3 bases to trimming and J lost 2 bases, with 10 bases between them. The CDR3 totals 13 residues. The CDR3 is CSARRGGNTEAFF. CDR3 coding DNA: TGCAGTGCTAGGAGGGGCGGAAACACTGAAGCTTTCTTT.

The sample holds a few counts of this clonotype. The rearrangement joins TRBV25-1 to TRBJ2-5, with D uncertain. This CDR3 comprises 15 residues. Germline-derived CDR1 and CDR2 are MGHDK and SYGVNS. V lost 3 bases and J lost 2, with 13 bases in between. This CDR3 is CASSDGRDLQETQYF. The CDR3 region has the DNA TGTGCCAGCAGTGATGGGCGAGACTTACAAGAGACCCAGTACTTC.

V is TRBV20-1 and J is TRBJ2-1, with 11 bases lining up with TRBD2. From germline, CDR1 is DFQATT and CDR2 SNEGSKA (reference sequence). Unmatched junction bases numbered 7, after V lost 4 bases and J lost 8 bases. The CDR3 runs to 14 residues. CDR3 sequence: CSATRLAGFYEQFF. Written as DNA, the CDR3 is TGCAGTGCTACGCGACTAGCGGGATTCTATGAGCAGTTCTTC.